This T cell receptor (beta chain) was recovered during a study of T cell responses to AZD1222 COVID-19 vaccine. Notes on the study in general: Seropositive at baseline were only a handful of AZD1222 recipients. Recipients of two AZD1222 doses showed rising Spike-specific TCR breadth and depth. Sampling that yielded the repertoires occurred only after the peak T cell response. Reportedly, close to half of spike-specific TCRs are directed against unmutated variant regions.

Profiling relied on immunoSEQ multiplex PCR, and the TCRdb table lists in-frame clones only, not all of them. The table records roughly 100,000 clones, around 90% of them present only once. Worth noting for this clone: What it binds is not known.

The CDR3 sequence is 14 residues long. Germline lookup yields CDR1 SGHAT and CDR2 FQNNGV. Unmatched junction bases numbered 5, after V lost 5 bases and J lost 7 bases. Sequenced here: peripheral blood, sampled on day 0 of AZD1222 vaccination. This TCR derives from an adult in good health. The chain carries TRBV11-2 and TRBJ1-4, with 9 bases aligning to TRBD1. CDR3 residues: CASSLGTGFEKLFF. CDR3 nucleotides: TGTGCCAGCAGCCTGGGGACAGGGTTTGAAAAACTGTTTTTT.